This T cell receptor beta chain comes out of a study of CD8+ T cells in alopecia areata. Background on the study: People stayed on tofacitinib for 6 to 18 months, then stopped the drug for 6 months.

The sequencing template was cDNA reverse transcribed from extracted RNA. Profiling relied on immunoSEQ multiplex PCR, and the TCRdb table lists in-frame clones only, not all of them. Among hundreds of thousands of clones, around two thirds were seen once, and the ten largest hold approximately 1.2%. Trimming shortened V by 10 bases and J by 8 bases, and 18 bases separated the two germline ends. Germline V lookup: CDR1 SNHLY, CDR2 FYNNEI. The CDR3 runs to 13 residues. The clonotype originates from a human donor with alopecia areata. The sample in question was CD4+ T cells sorted from blood, obtained at week 0. The rearrangement uses TRBV2 and TRBJ2-1; D is perhaps TRBD1 or TRBD2 (8 bases each). CDR3 loop: CANGRGTGDEQFF. The CDR3 DNA reads TGTGCCAACGGGAGGGGGACAGGCGATGAGCAGTTCTTC.